Here is one TCR beta chain with its context. What this receptor recognizes is not known. No base-level quality is on record; no much larger clone is a single base apart. The sample originates from a study of T cell responses to AZD1222 COVID-19 vaccine (dated by TCRdb to about 2021). With respect to the entire study: AZD1222 recipients with second doses at about 4 weeks or about 12 weeks were pooled, because spike-specific TCR depth and breadth did not differ between schedules. Enrollment into the trials was organized by age into subgroups of 18-55, 56-69 and 70-plus years, and those subgroups contained 148, 28 and 57 TCR-sequenced participants, respectively. A total of 230 to 250 trial participants underwent TCR sequencing, of whom about 210 had received two doses of AZD1222 and roughly 26 had received two doses of the MenACWY control vaccine. Overall study outcomes, separate from this receptor: Because no samples from the day 14 peak response were available, repertoires could be characterized only after the peak T cell response. In the small 56-69-year group, the increase in depth fell short of significance, most likely because of low power. Vaccine-associated CD4 TCRs spanned the whole spike protein, with dominant responses in regions 160-218 and 743-854. Only five to seven AZD1222 recipients were SARS-CoV-2 seropositive at baseline, limiting conclusions about previously exposed vaccinees. Nearly half of unique spike-specific TCRs reportedly recognized epitopes outside regions mutated in the B.1.351 and B.1.1.7 variants. Most participants were white British and females outnumbered males, and the authors suggested that clonal diversity may have been underestimated. After two AZD1222 doses, both the breadth and the depth of spike-specific TCRs were significantly higher than at day 0 and than in MenACWY recipients.

The CDR3 regions of human TCRbeta chains were analyzed by immunosequencing. The original pipeline was this. TCRs in the repertoires were compared against a reference library of SARS-CoV-2-specific TCRs that had been generated with the MIRA antigen-specificity platform. Breadth was defined as the fraction of unique TCRs that were SARS-CoV-2-associated, and depth was defined as the fraction of total T cells that were SARS-CoV-2-associated. Using the MIRA data, each spike-specific TCR was assigned both to the spike region to which the TCR was reactive and to a CD4 or CD8 class. Log10-transformed breadth and depth values were compared by one-way ANOVA with Sidak's multiple comparisons tests. This is the immuneACCESS table as TCRdb keeps it, with only in-frame sequences that have V and J called. A part of the clones is gone; compared with another copy, unresolved V genes explain less than half, and the rest is unexplained. V, J and clone size were drawn from that table, and D and trimming were deduced from the DNA. The sample data list approximately 110,000 clones, and approximately 86% of these were observed just once. The ten largest clones represent about 6% of the sample.

The sample's time point label, in plain terms: baseline before first vaccination. Vaccinee samples were obtained from the UK trials COV001 and COV002, which included a single-blind randomized controlled phase 2/3 trial of AZD1222 (ChAdOx1 nCoV-19) in healthy adults. For TCRbeta chain sequencing, PBMC samples were collected from trial participants at day 0 and at day 28 after the second dose. This sample comprised peripheral blood, obtained on day 0 of AZD1222 vaccination. This receptor was obtained from an adult in good health.

Here is the DNA: TGTGCCAGCAGTTTATCCCCAGGGCCCCAGCCCCAGCATTTT. Its protein product is CASSLSPGPQPQHF. The chain was built from TRBV28 and TRBJ1-5; perhaps TRBD1 is the D gene, with 5 bases matching. Deletion took 1 base off V and 7 bases off J, with a span of 11 bases between the germline ends. Including cysteine and phenylalanine, the CDR3 has 14 amino acids. CDR3 DNA is the only sequence kept; it has 42 bases, read in frame from the first base. Via the germline V gene, CDR1 is MDHEN and CDR2 SYDVKM.